The rows below give T cell receptor beta chains drawn from one sample of a study of T cell repertoires in cytomegalovirus infection. Their antigens are not known. Via MiXCR, TCRdb re-called the reads, giving one row per CDR3 protein. The sample has roughly 60,000 distinct CDR3 sequences; around 34% are singletons. Sequencing was performed on PBMCs, sequenced either directly or after in vitro stimulation (not recorded which). The receptors shown here come from a human donor in good health (CMV status not recorded). Some clones in this sample may be carry-over from other donors' samples. Each CDR3 is given with its conserved first and last residue. The order of the fields is J gene, D gene, clone size, V gene, CDR3 protein, CDR3 DNA. A D gene is named only where the DNA matches it firmly. Part of the rows lack a size; the others show once, few, many or a class for expanded clones.

j_call: TRBJ1-5; d_call: TRBD1; clone_size: few; v_call: TRBV19; cdr3_aa: CASSIRTGLGNQPQHF; cdr3_nt: TGTGCCAGTAGTATTCGGACAGGATTAGGCAATCAGCCCCAGCATTTT
j_call: TRBJ2-7; d_call: TRBD2; clone_size: many; v_call: TRBV7-2; cdr3_aa: CASSSRLAASSYEQYF; cdr3_nt: TGTGCCAGCAGCTCTCGACTAGCGGCAAGCTCCTACGAGCAGTACTTC
j_call: TRBJ1-6; d_call: TRBD1; clone_size: few; v_call: TRBV6-5; cdr3_aa: CASSYSDRGDSPLHF; cdr3_nt: TGTGCCAGCAGTTACTCGGACAGGGGTGATTCACCCCTCCACTTT
j_call: TRBJ1-5; d_call: .; clone_size: many; v_call: TRBV12-3/TRBV12-4; cdr3_aa: CASSPTGWGQPQHF; cdr3_nt: TGTGCCAGCAGTCCTACAGGGTGGGGTCAGCCCCAGCATTTT
j_call: TRBJ2-7; d_call: TRBD2; clone_size: .; v_call: TRBV27; cdr3_aa: CASRPAAGTSGISYEQYF; cdr3_nt: TGTGCCAGCAGACCAGCCGCCGGGACTAGCGGGATCTCCTACGAGCAGTACTTC
j_call: TRBJ1-2; d_call: TRBD1; clone_size: .; v_call: TRBV29-1; cdr3_aa: CSVTGGEANYGYTF; cdr3_nt: TGCAGCGTGACAGGGGGGGAAGCTAACTATGGCTACACCTTC
j_call: TRBJ1-5; d_call: .; clone_size: .; v_call: TRBV6-5; cdr3_aa: CASSMGNQPQHF; cdr3_nt: TGTGCCAGCAGCATGGGCAATCAGCCCCAGCATTTT
j_call: TRBJ2-5; d_call: TRBD2; clone_size: many; v_call: TRBV7-8; cdr3_aa: CASSLDVEREVQETQYF; cdr3_nt: TGTGCCAGCAGCTTAGACGTCGAGCGGGAGGTCCAAGAGACCCAGTACTTC
j_call: TRBJ2-7; d_call: .; clone_size: .; v_call: TRBV6-2/TRBV6-3; cdr3_aa: CASSPGGSSYEQYF; cdr3_nt: TGTGCCAGCAGCCCGGGTGGCAGCTCCTACGAGCAGTACTTC
j_call: TRBJ1-5; d_call: .; clone_size: few; v_call: TRBV28; cdr3_aa: CASRYGRSNQPQHF; cdr3_nt: TGTGCCAGCAGATACGGACGGAGCAATCAGCCCCAGCATTTT
j_call: TRBJ1-2; d_call: TRBD1; clone_size: .; v_call: TRBV29-1; cdr3_aa: CSADGTGATPNYGYTF; cdr3_nt: TGCAGCGCTGACGGGACAGGAGCTACTCCCAACTATGGCTACACCTTC
j_call: TRBJ2-1; d_call: TRBD2; clone_size: .; v_call: TRBV4-1; cdr3_aa: CASSQRGLAGASYNEQFF; cdr3_nt: TGCGCCAGCAGCCAAAGGGGACTAGCGGGAGCCTCCTACAATGAGCAGTTCTTC
j_call: TRBJ2-4; d_call: .; clone_size: few; v_call: TRBV19; cdr3_aa: CASSIVGIQYF; cdr3_nt: TGTGCCAGTAGTATAGTAGGCATTCAGTACTTC
j_call: TRBJ2-2; d_call: .; clone_size: .; v_call: TRBV11-2; cdr3_aa: CASNLVAGANTGELFF; cdr3_nt: TGTGCCAGCAACTTAGTGGCAGGGGCGAACACCGGGGAGCTGTTTTTT
j_call: TRBJ1-6; d_call: .; clone_size: .; v_call: TRBV2; cdr3_aa: CASSVADNSPLHF; cdr3_nt: TGTGCCAGCAGTGTGGCGGATAATTCACCCCTCCACTTT
j_call: TRBJ2-7; d_call: .; clone_size: few; v_call: TRBV7-2; cdr3_aa: CASSSDLPSYEQYF; cdr3_nt: TGTGCCAGCAGCTCCGACCTGCCCTCCTACGAGCAGTACTTC
j_call: TRBJ2-7; d_call: .; clone_size: few; v_call: TRBV15; cdr3_aa: CATSRDLGIGSYEQYF; cdr3_nt: TGTGCCACCAGCAGAGATCTTGGGATAGGATCCTACGAGCAGTACTTC
j_call: TRBJ1-2; d_call: .; clone_size: many; v_call: TRBV12-3/TRBV12-4; cdr3_aa: CASSSEGDLGYTF; cdr3_nt: TGTGCCAGCAGTTCTGAGGGAGATTTGGGCTACACCTTC
j_call: TRBJ2-5; d_call: .; clone_size: many; v_call: TRBV7-2; cdr3_aa: CASSLGGGGQETQYF; cdr3_nt: TGTGCCAGCAGCTTAGGAGGGGGGGGTCAAGAGACCCAGTACTTC
j_call: TRBJ2-7; d_call: .; clone_size: few; v_call: TRBV7-2; cdr3_aa: CASSFRPARSSYEQYF; cdr3_nt: TGTGCCAGCAGCTTCCGCCCCGCGAGGAGTTCCTACGAGCAGTACTTC
j_call: TRBJ1-4; d_call: .; clone_size: many; v_call: TRBV7-8; cdr3_aa: CASSSRSGILSEKLFF; cdr3_nt: TGTGCCAGCAGCAGCAGATCCGGGATCCTTTCTGAAAAACTGTTTTTT
j_call: TRBJ2-3; d_call: TRBD2; clone_size: few; v_call: TRBV12-3/TRBV12-4; cdr3_aa: CASRAVGGETDTQYF; cdr3_nt: TGTGCCAGCAGGGCGGTCGGGGGGGAAACAGATACGCAGTATTTT